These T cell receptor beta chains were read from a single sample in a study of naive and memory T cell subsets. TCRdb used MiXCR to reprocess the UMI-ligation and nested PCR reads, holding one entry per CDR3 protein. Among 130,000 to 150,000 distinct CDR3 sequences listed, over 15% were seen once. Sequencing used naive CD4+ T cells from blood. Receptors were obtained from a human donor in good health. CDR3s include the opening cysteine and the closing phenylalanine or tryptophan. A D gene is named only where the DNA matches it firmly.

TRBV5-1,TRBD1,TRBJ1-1,CASSLENPTGTGHEAFF
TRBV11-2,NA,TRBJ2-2,CASSLEVGFTGELFF
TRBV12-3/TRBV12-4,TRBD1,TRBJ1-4,CASSLFGDRQNEKLFF
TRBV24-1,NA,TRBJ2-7,CATSDTDRGEQYF
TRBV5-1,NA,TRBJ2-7,CASKEFPYEQYF
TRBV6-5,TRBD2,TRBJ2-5,CASTRGFGTSTETQYF
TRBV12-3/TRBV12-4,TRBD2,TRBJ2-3,CASTTGGHGTQYF
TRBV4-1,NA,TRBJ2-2,CASSQWGRGSGELFF
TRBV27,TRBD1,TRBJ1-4,CASSFHRDRLRRATNEKLFF
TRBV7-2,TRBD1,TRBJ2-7,CASSSLDRLIPYEQYF
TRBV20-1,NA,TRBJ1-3,CSARAPVTLGNTIYF
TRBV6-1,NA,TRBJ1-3,CASSEEYSGNTIYF
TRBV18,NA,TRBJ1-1,CASSPEALNTEAFF
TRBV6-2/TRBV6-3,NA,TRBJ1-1,CASSSATANTEAFF
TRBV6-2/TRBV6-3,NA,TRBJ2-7,CASSGGEYEQYF
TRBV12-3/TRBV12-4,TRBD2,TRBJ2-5,CASSLGGVGETQYF
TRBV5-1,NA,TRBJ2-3,CASSYRGASTDTQYF
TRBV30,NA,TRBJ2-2,CAWETDEHPGELFF
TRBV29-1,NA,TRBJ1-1,CSVTTGTKNTEAFF
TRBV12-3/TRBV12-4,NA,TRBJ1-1,CASTEPSQGYFPEAFF
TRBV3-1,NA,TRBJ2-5,CASSQQTAGGETQYF
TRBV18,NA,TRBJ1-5,CASSPQPTNDQPQHF
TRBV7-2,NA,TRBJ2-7,CASSPAGLHYEQYF
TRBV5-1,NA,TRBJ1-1,CASSITGNTEAFF
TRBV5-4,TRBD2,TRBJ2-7,CASSSNWRETYEQYF
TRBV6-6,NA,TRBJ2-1,CASRGFSWGYNEQFF
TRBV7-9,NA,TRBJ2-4,CASSLPDIHKNIQYF
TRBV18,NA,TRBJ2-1,CASSPPWLPRNTEQFF
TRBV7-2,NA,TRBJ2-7,CASSLMATYEQYF